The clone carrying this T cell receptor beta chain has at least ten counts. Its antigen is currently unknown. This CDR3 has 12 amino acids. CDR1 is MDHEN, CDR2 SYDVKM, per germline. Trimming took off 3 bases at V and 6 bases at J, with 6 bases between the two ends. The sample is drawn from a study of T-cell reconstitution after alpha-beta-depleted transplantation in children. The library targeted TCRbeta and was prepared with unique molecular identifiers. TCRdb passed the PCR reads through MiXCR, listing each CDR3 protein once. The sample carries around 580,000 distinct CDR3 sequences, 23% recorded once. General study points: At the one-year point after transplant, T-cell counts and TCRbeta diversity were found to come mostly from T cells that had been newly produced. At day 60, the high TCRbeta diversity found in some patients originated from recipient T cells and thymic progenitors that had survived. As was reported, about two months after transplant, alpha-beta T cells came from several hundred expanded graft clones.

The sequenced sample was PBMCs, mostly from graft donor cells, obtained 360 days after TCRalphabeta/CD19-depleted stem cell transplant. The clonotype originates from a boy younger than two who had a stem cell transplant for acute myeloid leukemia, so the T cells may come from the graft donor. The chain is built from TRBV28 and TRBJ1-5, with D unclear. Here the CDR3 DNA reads TGTGCCAGCAGTTTGGTTGCTCAGCCCCAGCATTTT. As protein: CASSLVAQPQHF. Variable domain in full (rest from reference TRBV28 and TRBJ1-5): DVKVTQSSRYLVKRTGEKVFLECVQDMDHENMFWYRQDPGLGLRLIYFSYDVKMKEKGDIPEGYSVSREKKERFSLILESASTNQTSMYLCASSLVAQPQHFGDGTRLSIL.